Each of the 8 T cell receptor beta chains below was sequenced from the same sample in a study of T-cell memory formation after mild COVID-19. One entry per CDR3 protein results from TCRdb running MiXCR on the 5' RACE reads. The repertoire holds around 340,000 distinct CDR3 sequences, roughly 15% seen once, with under 25% in the top ten. The sequenced material came from PBMCs or a T cell subset sorted from them (not recorded which). The receptors stem from a man aged 18 to 35 who had mild COVID-19 (a few samples of this study predate the infection). Cell type and time point are not known.

This clonotype was detected ten times or more. V usage is TRBV25-1 and J usage is TRBJ2-3; TRBD2 matches at 15 bases. Germline lookup yields CDR1 MGHDK and CDR2 SYGVNS. V lost 4 bases, J lost 6 bases, and 5 bases stayed unmatched. This CDR3 is 16 amino acids long. CDR3 bases: TGTGCCAGCAGTGGGACTAGCGGGGGGGCCTTGGATACGCAGTATTTT. Translation gives CASSGTSGGALDTQYF.

The V gene is TRBV4-1, the J gene TRBJ1-1; tentatively, D is TRBD1 (5 bases). The V and J ends lost 1 base and 7 bases respectively, with 16 bases between them. There are 15 residues in the CDR3. Germline V gene data show CDR1 as MGHRA and CDR2 as YSYEKL. CDR3 protein: CASSQGAYGRGEAFF. The CDR3 nucleotides are TGCGCCAGCAGCCAAGGCGCCTACGGGAGGGGTGAAGCTTTCTTT.

The V gene is TRBV19, the J gene TRBJ1-1, with 7 bases lining up with TRBD1. Per germline, CDR1 LNHDA and CDR2 SQIVND (reference sequence). This CDR3 comprises 14 residues. The trim removed 6 bases at V and 3 bases at J, leaving 7 bases unmatched. For the CDR3, the DNA is TGTGCCAGTAGCCCGGGACAGTTTTACACTGAAGCTTTCTTT. It codes for CASSPGQFYTEAFF.

This clonotype was seen more than once but under ten times. This chain links TRBV4-3 with TRBJ2-5; 10 positions match TRBD1. J lost 7 bases, V lost 4 bases, and 6 bases had no gene match. Germline CDR1 and CDR2: LGHNA and YSLEER. The CDR3 is 14 residues long. This CDR3 is CASSRDRGDGTQYF. The CDR3, as DNA: TGCGCCAGCAGCCGGGACAGGGGAGATGGGACCCAGTACTTC.

This clonotype has only one observation. The J gene is TRBJ1-5, the V gene TRBV6-2 or TRBV6-3, with D hard to call. CDR1 and CDR2 from the germline V gene are MNHEY and SVGEGT. The V end was cut by 6 bases, the J end by 4 bases, with 10 bases between. The CDR3 is 13 residues long. The CDR3 sequence: CASSLMMNQPQHF. CDR3 nucleotides: TGTGCCAGCAGCCTCATGATGAATCAGCCCCAGCATTTT.

In its sample, this clonotype was seen a few times. The V gene is TRBV7-9, the J gene TRBJ1-6; D remains unclear. The germline CDR1 and CDR2 sequences are SEHNR and FQNEAQ (reference sequence). The CDR3 has 14 amino acids. Trimming cost V 2 bases and J 9 bases, with 11 bases left between them. CDR3 residues: CASSLTGLGSPLHF. The CDR3 bases are TGTGCCAGCAGCTTAACGGGGTTAGGTTCACCCCTCCACTTT.

The chain recombines TRBV5-1 with TRBJ2-1; the match to TRBD2 covers 11 bases. This CDR3 has 16 residues. Per germline, CDR1 SGHRS and CDR2 YFSETQ. After removal of 4 bases from V and 7 bases from J, the junction contained 10 bases not matched to a gene. The CDR3 DNA follows: TGCGCCAGCAGCATCCCGGGTAGCGGGGGGGAAAATGAGCAGTTCTTC. As protein: CASSIPGSGGENEQFF.

This sequence joins TRBV7-3 and TRBJ2-2; D possibly corresponds to TRBD1 (5 bases). The germline V gene has CDR1 SGHTA and CDR2 FQGTGA. V was pared by 2 bases and J by 0 bases, with 10 bases between. The CDR3 sequence is 16 residues long. The CDR3 loop is CASSLSGRANTGELFF. Written as DNA, the CDR3 is TGTGCCAGCAGCTTATCAGGGCGAGCGAACACCGGGGAGCTGTTTTTT.